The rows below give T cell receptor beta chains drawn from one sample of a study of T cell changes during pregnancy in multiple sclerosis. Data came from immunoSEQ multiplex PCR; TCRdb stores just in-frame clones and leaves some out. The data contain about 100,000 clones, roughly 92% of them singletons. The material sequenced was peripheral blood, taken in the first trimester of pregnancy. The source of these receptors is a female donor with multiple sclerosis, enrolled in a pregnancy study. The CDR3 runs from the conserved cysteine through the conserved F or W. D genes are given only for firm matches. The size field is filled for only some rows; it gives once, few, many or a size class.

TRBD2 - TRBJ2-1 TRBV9 CASSILAGGGEQFF TGTGCCAGCAGCATACTAGCGGGAGGGGGTGAGCAGTTCTTC
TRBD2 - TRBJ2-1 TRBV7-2 CASSVRLAGSFF TGTGCCAGCAGCGTGCGCCTAGCGGGATCGTTCTTC
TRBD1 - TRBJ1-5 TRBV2 CASSEFLGQGNQPQHF TGTGCCAGCAGTGAATTCCTTGGACAGGGGAATCAGCCCCAGCATTTT
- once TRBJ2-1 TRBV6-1 CASSYGSINEQFF TGTGCCAGCAGCTACGGGAGTATTAATGAGCAGTTCTTC
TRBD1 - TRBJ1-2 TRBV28 CASSSGRGKDGYTF TGTGCCAGCAGTTCGGGCAGGGGGAAAGATGGCTACACCTTC
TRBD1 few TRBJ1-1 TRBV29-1 CSLRRTGALRAEAFF TGCAGCTTACGGAGGACAGGGGCCCTGCGGGCTGAAGCTTTCTTT
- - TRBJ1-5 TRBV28 CASSSALRGNQPQHF TGTGCCAGCAGTTCCGCTTTGAGAGGCAATCAGCCCCAGCATTTT
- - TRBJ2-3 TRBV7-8 CASSSRTATLTDTQYF TGTGCCAGCAGCTCCCGGACAGCGACCCTCACAGATACGCAGTATTTT
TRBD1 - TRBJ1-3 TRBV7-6 CASSIGQASGNTIYF TGTGCCAGCAGTATCGGACAGGCCTCTGGAAACACCATATATTTT
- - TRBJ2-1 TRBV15 CATSLHRDVGEQFF TGTGCCACCAGCCTCCACAGGGATGTCGGTGAGCAGTTCTTC
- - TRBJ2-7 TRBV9 CASSVGGGTYEQYF TGTGCCAGCAGCGTAGGGGGAGGCACCTACGAGCAGTACTTC
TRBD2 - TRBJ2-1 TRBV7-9 CASSLVGTSGSNEQFF TGTGCCAGCAGCTTAGTCGGGACTAGCGGGAGCAATGAGCAGTTCTTC
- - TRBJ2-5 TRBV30 CAWSGNYGSAQYF TGTGCCTGGAGTGGTAATTACGGTTCGGCCCAGTACTTC
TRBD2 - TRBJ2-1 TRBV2 CASSVLAGRNEQFF TGTGCCAGCAGTGTCCTAGCGGGACGGAATGAGCAGTTCTTC
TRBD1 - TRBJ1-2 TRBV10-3 CAISDDRGQANYGYTF TGTGCCATCAGTGATGACAGGGGGCAAGCTAACTATGGCTACACCTTC
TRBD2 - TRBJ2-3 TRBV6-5 CASSFGTSGTDTQYF TGTGCCAGCAGTTTCGGGACTAGCGGGACAGATACGCAGTATTTT
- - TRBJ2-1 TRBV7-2 CASSLGGRGRNNEQFF TGTGCCAGCAGCTTGGGTGGTCGGGGGAGGAACAATGAGCAGTTCTTC
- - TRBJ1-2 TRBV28 CASSAPRAGARATKYGYTF TGTGCCAGCAGTGCCCCGCGGGCGGGGGCCAGGGCCACGAAGTATGGCTACACCTTC
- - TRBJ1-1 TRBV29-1 CSVLGHQNTEAFF TGCAGCGTCCTGGGACACCAGAACACTGAAGCTTTCTTT
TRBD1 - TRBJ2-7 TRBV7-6 CASSFPGQGREQYF TGTGCCAGCAGCTTCCCGGGACAGGGACGCGAGCAGTACTTC
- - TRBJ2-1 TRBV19 CASTPPREGDRYNEQFF TGTGCCAGTACCCCCCCTCGTGAGGGCGACAGGTACAATGAGCAGTTCTTC
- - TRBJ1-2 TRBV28 CASSLLLGGSGYTF TGTGCCAGCAGTTTATTGCTCGGGGGTAGCGGCTACACCTTC
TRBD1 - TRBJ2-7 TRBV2 CASSVETGEHEQYF TGTGCCAGCAGTGTCGAAACAGGGGAGCACGAGCAGTACTTC
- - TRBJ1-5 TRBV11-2 CASSFKASNQPQHF TGTGCCAGCAGTTTTAAAGCTAGCAATCAGCCCCAGCATTTT
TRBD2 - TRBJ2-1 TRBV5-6 CASSLASSGRYNEQFF TGTGCCAGCAGCTTGGCCAGTAGCGGGAGGTACAATGAGCAGTTCTTC
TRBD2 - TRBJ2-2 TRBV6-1 CASSSPAGSTGELFF TGTGCCAGCAGCTCCCCAGCGGGAAGCACCGGGGAGCTGTTTTTT
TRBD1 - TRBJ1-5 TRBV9 CASSAGQGYQPQHF TGTGCCAGCAGCGCGGGACAGGGCTATCAGCCCCAGCATTTT
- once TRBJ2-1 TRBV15 CATSTSILGNEQFF TGTGCCACCAGCACTAGTATTCTTGGGAATGAGCAGTTCTTC
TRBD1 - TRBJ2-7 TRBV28 CASSDPGQGAYEQYF TGTGCCAGCAGTGACCCGGGACAGGGAGCCTACGAGCAGTACTTC